This record covers a single T cell receptor beta chain. The germline gives CDR1 SGHTA, CDR2 FQGNSA. CDR3 length equals 14 residues. V lost 4 bases and J lost 0, with 7 bases in between. This entry is derived from a study of blood T cell repertoires in COVID-19. Background on the study: Sites across the United States, Italy and Spain contributed samples from acute and convalescent COVID-19. T cells, B-cell-depleted T cells, or PBMCs supplied cDNA or gDNA.

As originally analysed: From reference gene primer amplification, estimates of nucleated cell counts were derived. Produced via immunoSEQ multiplex PCR; TCRdb's table is partial and in-frame only. From that table come the V and J calls and clone size; the DNA was used to work out D and trimming. The table records about 220,000 clones, about 80% of them present only once. The sequenced sample consisted of peripheral blood. V gene TRBV7-2 combines with J gene TRBJ2-1; tentatively, D is TRBD2 (5 bases). The clonotype was recovered from a woman aged 60-70 years with acute or convalescent COVID-19. Here the CDR3 DNA reads TGTGCCAGCAGCTCAACTAGCTCCTACAATGAGCAGTTCTTC. Its protein product is CASSSTSSYNEQFF.